This TCR beta chain was sequenced in a study of blood T cell repertoires in COVID-19. Looking at the study overall: There were acute and convalescent COVID-19 samples, and they came from the United States, Italy and Spain. Sample material is recorded as cDNA or gDNA derived from T cells, B-cell-depleted T cells, or PBMCs.

CDR1 is MNHEY and CDR2 is SVGAGI in the germline V gene. The V gene lost 6 bases and the J gene lost 6 bases, with 17 bases spanning the gap. The CDR3 spans 14 residues. Authors' data handling: The authors estimated nucleated cell counts from reference gene primer amplification. The repertoire was sequenced with immunoSEQ multiplex PCR; TCRdb's copy has only in-frame clones and lacks some. V and J calls and clone size are copied from that table; D and trimming were computed from the DNA. The sample holds fewer than 200,000 clones, around 89% seen once. The specimen sequenced was peripheral blood. J is TRBJ1-2 and V is TRBV6-5; the D gene is possibly TRBD1 (5 bases). This TCR derives from a man between 60 and 75 years old with acute or convalescent COVID-19. CDR3 in amino acids: CASRNTGRGDGYTF. The CDR3 DNA reads TGTGCCAGCAGAAATACCGGGAGGGGCGATGGCTACACCTTC.